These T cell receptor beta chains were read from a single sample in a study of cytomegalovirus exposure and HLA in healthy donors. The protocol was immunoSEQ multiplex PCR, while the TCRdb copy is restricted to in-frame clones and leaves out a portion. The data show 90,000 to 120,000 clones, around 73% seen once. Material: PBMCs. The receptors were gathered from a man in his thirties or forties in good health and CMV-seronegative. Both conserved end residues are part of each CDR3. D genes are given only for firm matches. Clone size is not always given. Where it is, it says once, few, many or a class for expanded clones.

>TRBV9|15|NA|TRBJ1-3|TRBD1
CASSRTGGEGNTIYF
TGTGCCAGCAGCAGAACAGGGGGCGAGGGAAACACCATATATTTT
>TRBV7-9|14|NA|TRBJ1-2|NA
CASSFAGRSYGYTF
TGTGCCAGCAGCTTTGCAGGGAGGAGCTATGGCTACACCTTC
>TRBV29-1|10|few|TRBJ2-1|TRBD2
CSVGGGPEFF
TGCAGCGTGGGCGGGGGGCCCGAGTTCTTC
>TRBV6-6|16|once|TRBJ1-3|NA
CASSYTGSSSGNTIYF
TGTGCCAGCAGTTACACCGGGTCCAGCTCTGGAAACACCATATATTTT
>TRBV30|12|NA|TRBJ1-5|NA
CAWSGGNQPQHF
TGTGCCTGGAGCGGGGGTAATCAGCCCCAGCATTTT
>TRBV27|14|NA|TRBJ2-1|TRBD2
CASSLSGSYNEQFF
TGTGCCAGCAGTTTAAGCGGGAGCTACAATGAGCAGTTCTTC
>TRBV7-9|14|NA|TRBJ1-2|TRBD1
CASSFGDRVDGYTF
TGTGCCAGCAGCTTCGGCGACAGGGTAGATGGCTACACCTTC
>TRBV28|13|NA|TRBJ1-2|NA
CASSADRTYGYTF
TGTGCCAGCAGCGCCGACAGGACCTATGGCTACACCTTC
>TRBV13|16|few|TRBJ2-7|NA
CASSSTGWNGSYEQYF
TGTGCCAGCAGCTCTACAGGGTGGAATGGCTCCTACGAGCAGTACTTC
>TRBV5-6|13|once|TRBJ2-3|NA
CASSLAPTDTQYF
TGTGCCAGCAGCTTGGCCCCGACAGATACGCAGTATTTT
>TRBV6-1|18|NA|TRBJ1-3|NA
CASSERPGYLGSGNTIYF
TGTGCCAGCAGCGAACGTCCAGGGTATCTGGGCTCTGGAAACACCATATATTTT
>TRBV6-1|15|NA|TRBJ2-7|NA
CASSEAGGYSYEQYF
TGTGCCAGCAGTGAAGCAGGAGGATACTCCTACGAGCAGTACTTC
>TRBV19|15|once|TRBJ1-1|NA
CASSIGSGRNTEAFF
TGTGCCAGTAGTATCGGGAGTGGGAGGAACACTGAAGCTTTCTTT
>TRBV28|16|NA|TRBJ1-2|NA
CASSLLGAGNIYGYTF
TGTGCCAGCAGTTTATTGGGGGCCGGTAACATTTATGGCTACACCTTC
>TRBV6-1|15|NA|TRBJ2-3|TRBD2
CASSLTSGGVDTQYF
TGTGCCAGCAGTTTGACTAGCGGGGGGGTGGATACGCAGTATTTT
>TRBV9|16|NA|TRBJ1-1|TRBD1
CASSVVGQGIRAEAFF
TGTGCCAGCAGCGTAGTGGGACAGGGAATCAGGGCTGAAGCTTTCTTT
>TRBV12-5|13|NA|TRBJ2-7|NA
CASGYGSSYEQYF
TGTGCTAGTGGTTATGGCAGCTCCTACGAGCAGTACTTC
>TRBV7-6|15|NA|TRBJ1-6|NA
CASTPNQGTNSPLHF
TGTGCCAGCACCCCGAATCAGGGTACCAATTCACCCCTCCACTTT
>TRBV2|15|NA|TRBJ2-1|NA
CASSDKPGSYNEQFF
TGTGCCAGCAGTGATAAGCCAGGCTCCTACAATGAGCAGTTCTTC
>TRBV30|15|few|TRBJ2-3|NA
CAWEKAGLAADTQYF
TGTGCCTGGGAAAAAGCGGGCCTAGCCGCAGATACGCAGTATTTT
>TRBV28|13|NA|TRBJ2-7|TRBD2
CASHTGTRVEQYF
TGTGCCAGCCATACCGGGACTAGGGTCGAGCAGTACTTC
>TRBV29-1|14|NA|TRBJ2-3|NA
CSVDEGGSTDTQYF
TGCAGCGTTGATGAGGGCGGGAGCACAGATACGCAGTATTTT
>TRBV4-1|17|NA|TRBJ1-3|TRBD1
CASSQGRTGRSGNTIYF
TGCGCCAGCAGCCAAGGCCGGACAGGGAGGTCTGGAAACACCATATATTTT
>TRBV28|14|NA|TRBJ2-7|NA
CASSHSYRPYEQYF
TGTGCCAGCAGCCACAGCTACCGGCCCTACGAGCAGTACTTC
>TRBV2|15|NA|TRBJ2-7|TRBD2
CASSEVGRGSYEQYF
TGTGCCAGCAGTGAAGTCGGGAGGGGCTCCTACGAGCAGTACTTC
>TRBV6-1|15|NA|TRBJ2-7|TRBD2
CASRWGTSATYEQYF
TGTGCCAGCAGGTGGGGGACTAGCGCAACCTACGAGCAGTACTTC
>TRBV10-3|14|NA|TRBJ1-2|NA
CAISEGQPSYGYTF
TGTGCCATCAGTGAGGGACAGCCTTCCTATGGCTACACCTTC
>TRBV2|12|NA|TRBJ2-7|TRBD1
CASSQTGNEQYF
TGTGCCAGCAGCCAGACAGGGAACGAGCAGTACTTC
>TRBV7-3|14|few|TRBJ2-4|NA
CASSSSGGMNIQYF
TGTGCCAGCAGCTCATCCGGAGGGATGAACATTCAGTACTTC
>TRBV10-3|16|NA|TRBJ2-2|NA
CAISESTNLGTGELFF
TGTGCCATCAGTGAGTCGACAAATCTGGGCACCGGGGAGCTGTTTTTT
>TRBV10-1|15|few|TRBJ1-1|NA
CASSVALGGNTEAFF
TGCGCCAGCAGTGTAGCCCTTGGAGGGAACACTGAAGCTTTCTTT
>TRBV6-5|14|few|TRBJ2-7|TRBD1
CASSPGTGIYEQYF
TGTGCCAGCAGTCCCGGGACAGGGATCTACGAGCAGTACTTC
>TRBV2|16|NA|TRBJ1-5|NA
CASSVRGGFSNQPQHF
TGTGCCAGCAGTGTGCGGGGGGGGTTTAGCAATCAGCCCCAGCATTTT
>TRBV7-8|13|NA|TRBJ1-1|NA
CASSPPRQSEAFF
TGTGCCAGCAGCCCACCACGACAGTCTGAAGCTTTCTTT
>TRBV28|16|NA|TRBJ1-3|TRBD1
CASRPTGGASGNTIYF
TGTGCCAGCAGACCCACAGGGGGCGCCTCTGGAAACACCATATATTTT
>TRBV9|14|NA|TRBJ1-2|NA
CASSVVVDNYGYTF
TGTGCCAGCAGCGTAGTGGTAGATAACTATGGCTACACCTTC
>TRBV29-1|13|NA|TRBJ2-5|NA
CSAATGFQETQYF
TGCAGCGCCGCGACAGGATTCCAAGAGACCCAGTACTTC
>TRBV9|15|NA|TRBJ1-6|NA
CASSPLTGNNSPLHF
TGTGCCAGCAGCCCTTTAACAGGGAACAATTCACCCCTCCACTTT
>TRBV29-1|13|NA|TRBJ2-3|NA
CSVGREVTDTQYF
TGCAGCGTTGGCAGGGAGGTAACAGATACGCAGTATTTT
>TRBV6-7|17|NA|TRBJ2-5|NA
CASSYRSAALIQETQYF
TGTGCCAGCAGTTATAGGTCGGCGGCCTTAATACAAGAGACCCAGTACTTC
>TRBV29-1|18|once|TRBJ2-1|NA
CSVEDRGLSRRASNEQFF
TGCAGCGTTGAAGATAGGGGACTGAGCCGTCGGGCATCGAATGAGCAGTTCTTC
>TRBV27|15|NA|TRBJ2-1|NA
CASRAPSSGVNEQFF
TGTGCCAGCAGAGCTCCTTCTTCGGGGGTTAATGAGCAGTTCTTC
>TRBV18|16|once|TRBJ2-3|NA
CASSPPRLGGTDTQYF
TGTGCCAGCTCACCCCCGAGACTAGGAGGCACAGATACGCAGTATTTT
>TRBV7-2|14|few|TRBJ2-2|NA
CARLGTSGAGELFF
TGTGCCAGGCTCGGGACTTCGGGCGCCGGGGAGCTGTTTTTT
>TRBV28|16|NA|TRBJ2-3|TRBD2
CASRSSSGRSTDTQYF
TGTGCCAGCAGGTCGTCTAGCGGGAGAAGCACAGATACGCAGTATTTT
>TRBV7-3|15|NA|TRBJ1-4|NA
CASSRRQGIWEKLFF
TGTGCCAGCAGCCGCCGGCAGGGGATTTGGGAAAAACTGTTTTTT
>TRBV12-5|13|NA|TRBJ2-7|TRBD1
CASGLGQGYEQYF
TGTGCTAGTGGTTTGGGACAGGGTTACGAGCAGTACTTC
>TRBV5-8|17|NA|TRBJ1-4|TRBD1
CASSSPRTGYENEKLFF
TGTGCCAGCAGCTCCCCACGGACAGGGTACGAAAATGAAAAACTGTTTTTT